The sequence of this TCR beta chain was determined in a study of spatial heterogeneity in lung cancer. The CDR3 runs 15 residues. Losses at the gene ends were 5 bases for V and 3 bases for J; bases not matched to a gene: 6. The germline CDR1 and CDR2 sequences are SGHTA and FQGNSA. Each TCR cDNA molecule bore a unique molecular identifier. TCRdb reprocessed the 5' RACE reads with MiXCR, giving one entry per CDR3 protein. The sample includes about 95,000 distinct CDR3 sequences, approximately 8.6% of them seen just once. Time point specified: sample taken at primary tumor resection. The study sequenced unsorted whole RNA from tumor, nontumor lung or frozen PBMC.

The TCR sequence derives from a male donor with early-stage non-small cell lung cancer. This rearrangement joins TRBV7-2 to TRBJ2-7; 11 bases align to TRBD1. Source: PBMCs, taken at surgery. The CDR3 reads CASSEGTGGFYEQYF. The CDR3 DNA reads TGTGCCAGCAGCGAAGGGACAGGGGGTTTCTACGAGCAGTACTTC. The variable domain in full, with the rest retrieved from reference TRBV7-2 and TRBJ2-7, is GAGVSQSPSNKVTEKGKDVELRCDPISGHTALYWYRQSLGQGLEFLIYFQGNSAPDKSGLPSDRFSAERTGGSVSTLTIQRTQQEDSAVYLCASSEGTGGFYEQYFGPGTRLTVT.